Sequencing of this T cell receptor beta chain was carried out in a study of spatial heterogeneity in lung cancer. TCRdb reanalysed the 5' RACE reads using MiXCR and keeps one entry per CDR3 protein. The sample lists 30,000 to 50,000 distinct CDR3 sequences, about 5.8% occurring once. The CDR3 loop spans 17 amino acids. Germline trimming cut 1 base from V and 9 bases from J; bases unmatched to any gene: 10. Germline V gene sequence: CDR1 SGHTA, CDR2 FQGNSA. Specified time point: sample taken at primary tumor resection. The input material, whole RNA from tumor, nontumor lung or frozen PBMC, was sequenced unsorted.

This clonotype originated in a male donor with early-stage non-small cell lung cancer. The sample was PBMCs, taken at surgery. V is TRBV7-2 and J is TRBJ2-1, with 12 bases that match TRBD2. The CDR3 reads CASSLDPLAGGRGEQFF. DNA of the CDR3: TGTGCCAGCAGCTTAGACCCACTAGCGGGGGGCCGGGGTGAGCAGTTCTTC.